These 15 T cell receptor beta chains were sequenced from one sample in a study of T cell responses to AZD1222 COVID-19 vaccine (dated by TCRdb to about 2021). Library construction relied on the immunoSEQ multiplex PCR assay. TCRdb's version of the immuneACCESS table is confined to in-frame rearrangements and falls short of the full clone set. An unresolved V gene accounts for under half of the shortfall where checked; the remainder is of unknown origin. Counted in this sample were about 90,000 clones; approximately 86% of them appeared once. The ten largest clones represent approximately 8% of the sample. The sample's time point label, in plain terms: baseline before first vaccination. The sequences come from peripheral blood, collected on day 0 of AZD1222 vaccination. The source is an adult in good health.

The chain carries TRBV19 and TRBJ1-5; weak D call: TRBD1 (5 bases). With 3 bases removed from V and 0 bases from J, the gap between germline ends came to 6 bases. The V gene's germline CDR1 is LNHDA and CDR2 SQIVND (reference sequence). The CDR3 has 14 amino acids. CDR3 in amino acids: CASSIRDSNQPQHF. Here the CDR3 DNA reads TGTGCCAGTAGTATCAGGGATAGCAATCAGCCCCAGCATTTT.

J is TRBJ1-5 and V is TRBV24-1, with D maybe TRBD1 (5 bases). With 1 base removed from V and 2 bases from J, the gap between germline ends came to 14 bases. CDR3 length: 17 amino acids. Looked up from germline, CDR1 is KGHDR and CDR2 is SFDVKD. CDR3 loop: CATSDFGSGGGNQPQHF. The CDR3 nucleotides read TGTGCCACCAGTGATTTCGGGAGCGGGGGTGGCAATCAGCCCCAGCATTTT.

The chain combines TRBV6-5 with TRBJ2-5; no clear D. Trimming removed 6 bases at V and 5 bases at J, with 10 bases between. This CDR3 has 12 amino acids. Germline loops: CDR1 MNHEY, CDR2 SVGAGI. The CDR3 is CASSRYQETQYF. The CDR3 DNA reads TGTGCCAGCAGCCGCTATCAGGAGACCCAGTACTTC.

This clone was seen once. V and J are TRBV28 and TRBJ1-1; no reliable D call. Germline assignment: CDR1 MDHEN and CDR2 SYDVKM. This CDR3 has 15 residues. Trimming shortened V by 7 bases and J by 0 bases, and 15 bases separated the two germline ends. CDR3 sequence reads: CASTLTSRLNTEAFF. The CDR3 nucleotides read TGTGCCAGCACCCTCACGAGTAGACTGAACACTGAAGCTTTCTTT.

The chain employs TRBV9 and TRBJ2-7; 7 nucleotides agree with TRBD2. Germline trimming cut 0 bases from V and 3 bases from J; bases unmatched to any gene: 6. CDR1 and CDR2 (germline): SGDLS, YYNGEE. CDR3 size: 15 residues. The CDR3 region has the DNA TGTGCCAGCAGCGTAGCCTCCGGACTAGACTACGAGCAGTACTTC. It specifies CASSVASGLDYEQYF.

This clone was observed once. The CDR3 DNA follows: TGTGCCAGCAGTGAATGGACAGGGGGTAGGGTAGGTATAAGCAATCAGCCCCAGCATTTT. This gives the protein CASSEWTGGRVGISNQPQHF. The chain is built from TRBV6-1 and TRBJ1-5; 10 bases fit TRBD1. The CDR3 is 20 residues long. Germline trimming cut 2 bases from V and 1 base from J; bases unmatched to any gene: 14. Germline values: CDR1 MNHNS, CDR2 SASEGT.

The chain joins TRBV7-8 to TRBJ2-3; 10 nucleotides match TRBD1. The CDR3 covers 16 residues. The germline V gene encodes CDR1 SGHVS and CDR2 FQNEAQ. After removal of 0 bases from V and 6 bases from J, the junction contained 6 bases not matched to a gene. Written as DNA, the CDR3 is TGTGCCAGCAGCTTAGCCCCGGGACAGGGGTTTGATACGCAGTATTTT. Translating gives CASSLAPGQGFDTQYF.

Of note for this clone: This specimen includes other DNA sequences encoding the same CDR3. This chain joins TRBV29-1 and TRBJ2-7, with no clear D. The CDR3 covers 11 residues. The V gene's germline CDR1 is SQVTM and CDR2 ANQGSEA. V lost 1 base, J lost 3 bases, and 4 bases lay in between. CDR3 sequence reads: CSVEGRYEQYF. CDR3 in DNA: TGCAGCGTTGAAGGTCGCTACGAGCAGTACTTC.

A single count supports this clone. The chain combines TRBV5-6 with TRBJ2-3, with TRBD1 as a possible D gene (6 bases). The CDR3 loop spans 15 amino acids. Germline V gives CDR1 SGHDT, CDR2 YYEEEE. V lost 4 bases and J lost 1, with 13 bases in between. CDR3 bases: TGTGCCAGCAGCCCTAATGCAGGGGGCACAGATACGCAGTATTTT. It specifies CASSPNAGGTDTQYF.

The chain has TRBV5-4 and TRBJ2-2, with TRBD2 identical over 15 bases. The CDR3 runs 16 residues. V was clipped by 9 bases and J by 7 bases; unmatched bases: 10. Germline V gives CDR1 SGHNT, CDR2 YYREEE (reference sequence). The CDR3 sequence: CATHAGLAGGSGELFF. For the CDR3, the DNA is TGTGCCACACACGCGGGACTAGCGGGAGGTAGCGGGGAGCTGTTTTTT.

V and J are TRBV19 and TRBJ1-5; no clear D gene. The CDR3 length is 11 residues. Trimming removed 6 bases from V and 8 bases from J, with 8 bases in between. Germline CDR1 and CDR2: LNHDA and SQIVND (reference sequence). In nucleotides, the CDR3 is TGTGCCAGTAGGGCAGGTGAGCCCCAGCATTTT. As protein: CASRAGEPQHF.

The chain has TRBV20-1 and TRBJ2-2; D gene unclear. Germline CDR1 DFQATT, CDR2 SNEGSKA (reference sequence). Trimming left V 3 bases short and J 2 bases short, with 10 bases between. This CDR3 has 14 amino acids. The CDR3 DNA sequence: TGCAGTGCTAGTGCCGGGTACAACACCGGGGAGCTGTTTTTT. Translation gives CSASAGYNTGELFF.

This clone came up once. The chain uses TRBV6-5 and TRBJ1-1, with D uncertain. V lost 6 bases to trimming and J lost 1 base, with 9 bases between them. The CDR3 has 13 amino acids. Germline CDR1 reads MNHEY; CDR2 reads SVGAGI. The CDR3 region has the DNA TGTGCCAGCAGCAGATCGGGGAACACTGAAGCTTTCTTT. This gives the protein CASSRSGNTEAFF.

The CDR3 nucleotides are TGTGCCAGCAGCTTAAGAGGAGGCCACGAGCAGTACTTC. Its translation: CASSLRGGHEQYF. The V and J genes are TRBV7-3 and TRBJ2-7; possible D gene TRBD2, 5 bases. The CDR3 runs 13 residues. Looked up from germline, CDR1 is SGHTA and CDR2 is FQGTGA. The V gene lost 1 base and the J gene lost 5 bases, with 9 bases spanning the gap.

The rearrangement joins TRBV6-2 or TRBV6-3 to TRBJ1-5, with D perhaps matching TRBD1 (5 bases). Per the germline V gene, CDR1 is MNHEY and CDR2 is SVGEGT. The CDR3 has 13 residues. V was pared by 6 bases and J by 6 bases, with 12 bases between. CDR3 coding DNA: TGTGCCAGCAGCACGTGGAGGGGTCAGCCCCAGCATTTT. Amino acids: CASSTWRGQPQHF.